The T cell receptor beta chain described here comes from a study of blood T cells in healthy people across ages. The trim removed 0 bases at V and 1 base at J, leaving 6 bases unmatched. The germline V gene has CDR1 LGHNA and CDR2 YSLEER. The CDR3 contains 16 residues. Combining a sample-barcoded 5' primer with a J-beta primer mix, a second PCR ran for about 7 to 11 cycles. TCRdb ran MiXCR on the 5' RACE reads and lists one entry per CDR3 protein. The sample includes hundreds of thousands of distinct CDR3 sequences, 58% seen only once; the top ten take 20% to 25%. Every sample gave at least 5 micrograms of total RNA when it was extracted.

The receptor was derived from a man between 25 and 39 years old in good health. The chain carries TRBV4-3 and TRBJ2-7; 7 positions agree with TRBD2. Sequenced sample: blood. The CDR3 nucleotides read TGCGCCAGCAGCCAAGAATGGGCTAGCGGATCCTACGAGCAGTACTTC. It is translated as CASSQEWASGSYEQYF.